This T cell receptor (beta chain) was retrieved from a study of cytomegalovirus exposure and HLA in healthy donors. Study details: Roughly 180 million T cells yielded over 90 million unique TCR beta sequences in earlier analysis.

This clone was observed a few times. Its antigen is still unknown. Broader study findings: A missense variant in DCLRE1C was later tied to TCR beta V- and J-gene trimming.

It was with 60 Vbeta and 13 Jbeta primers that the PCR ran. Using immunoSEQ multiplex PCR, the repertoire was profiled, and TCRdb retains in-frame clones only, with some absent. The profile shows roughly 180,000 clones, less than 90% of them singletons. Germline CDR1 LGHNA, CDR2 YNFKEQ. The length of the CDR3 is 15 residues. Between the trimmed V and J ends, which lost 0 bases and 0 bases, there was a span of 6 bases. This TCR was recovered from a woman in her fifties or sixties in good health and CMV-seropositive. The sequenced material came from PBMCs. V gene TRBV4-2 combines with J gene TRBJ2-4; no definite D call. The CDR3 DNA follows: TGTGCCAGCAGCCAAGATCTTTTAGCCAAAAACATTCAGTACTTC. Its protein product is CASSQDLLAKNIQYF.